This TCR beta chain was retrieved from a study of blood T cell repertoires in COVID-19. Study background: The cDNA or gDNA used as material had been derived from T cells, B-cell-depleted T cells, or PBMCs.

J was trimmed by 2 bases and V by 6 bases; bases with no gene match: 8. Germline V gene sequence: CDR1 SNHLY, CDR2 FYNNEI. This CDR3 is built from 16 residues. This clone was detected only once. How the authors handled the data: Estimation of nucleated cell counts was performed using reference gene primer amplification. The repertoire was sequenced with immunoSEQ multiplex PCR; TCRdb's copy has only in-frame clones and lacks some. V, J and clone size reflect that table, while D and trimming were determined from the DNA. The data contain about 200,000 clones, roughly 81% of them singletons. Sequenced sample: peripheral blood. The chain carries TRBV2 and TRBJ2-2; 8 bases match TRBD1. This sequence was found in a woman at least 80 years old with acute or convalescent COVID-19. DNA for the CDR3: TGTGCCAGCAGAAAGCCCGGGACAGGCAACACCGGGGAGCTGTTTTTT. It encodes CASRKPGTGNTGELFF.